This passage covers 5 T cell receptor beta chains from one sample sequenced in a study of patients and donors after allogeneic stem cell transplantation. TCRdb re-analysed the RT-PCR reads in MiXCR, keeping a single row per CDR3 protein. The sample shows 200,000 to 250,000 distinct CDR3 sequences, 13% to 15% of them seen only once. Sequencing was done on a sample of blood, either unsorted or a sorted T cell fraction (not recorded which). All receptors derive from a human donor who was either an allogeneic HSCT recipient or a stem cell or donor lymphocyte infusion donor (not recorded which). It is not recorded whose cells these are; they may come from a transplant donor.

This clonotype occurred a few times. J is TRBJ2-7 and V is TRBV4-2, with 7 positions matching TRBD2. Germline-derived CDR1 and CDR2 are LGHNA and YNFKEQ. The junction had 0 bases not matched to a gene; V was cut back by 1 base and J by 3 bases. CDR3 size: 13 residues. CDR3 coding DNA: TGTGCCAGCAGCCAAGCTAGCGGCTACGAGCAGTACTTC. Translation: CASSQASGYEQYF.

This clonotype came up a few times. The rearrangement joins TRBV6-1 to TRBJ1-4, with D maybe TRBD1 (5 bases). V was trimmed by 2 bases and J by 8 bases, leaving 9 bases between them. CDR1 and CDR2 from the germline V gene are MNHNS and SASEGT. This CDR3 spans 13 amino acids. The CDR3 nucleotides read TGTGCCAGCAGTGAAAGGGGTGGAGAAAAACTGTTTTTT. Its translation: CASSERGGEKLFF.

This sequence joins TRBV19 and TRBJ2-3; possible D gene TRBD2, 6 bases. Trimming shortened V by 8 bases and J by 1 base, and 13 bases separated the two germline ends. The CDR3 spans 14 residues. Looked up from germline, CDR1 is LNHDA and CDR2 is SQIVND (reference sequence). The CDR3 bases are TGTGCCAGTTCGGGACTCGACCGCACAGATACGCAGTATTTT. Protein sequence: CASSGLDRTDTQYF.

The chain links TRBV6-2 or TRBV6-3 to TRBJ1-5; 8 nucleotides match TRBD1. V shed 6 bases, J shed 2 bases, and the junction held 18 bases outside the gene matches. Germline loops: CDR1 MNHEY, CDR2 SVGEGT. CDR3 length: 19 amino acids. In nucleotides, the CDR3 is TGTGCCAGCAGCAACGTTTACGGCGGACAGGGAGAGGGCAATCAGCCCCAGCATTTT. Protein sequence: CASSNVYGGQGEGNQPQHF.

The genes are TRBV11-3 and TRBJ2-2; no reliable D call. Per the germline V gene, CDR1 is SGHNT and CDR2 is YENEEA. V was pared by 5 bases and J by 5 bases, with 21 bases between. The CDR3 sequence is 17 residues long. The CDR3 DNA is TGTGCCAGCAGCGGACGGACGAACCATTACCAAACCGGGGAGCTGTTTTTT. This codes for CASSGRTNHYQTGELFF. The full variable domain, its missing parts supplied by reference TRBV11-3 and TRBJ2-2, is EAGVVQSPRYKIIEKKQPVAFWCNPISGHNTLYWYLQNLGQGPELLIRYENEEAVDDSQLPKDRFSAERLKGVDSTLKIQPAELGDSAVYLCASSGRTNHYQTGELFFGEGSRLTVL.